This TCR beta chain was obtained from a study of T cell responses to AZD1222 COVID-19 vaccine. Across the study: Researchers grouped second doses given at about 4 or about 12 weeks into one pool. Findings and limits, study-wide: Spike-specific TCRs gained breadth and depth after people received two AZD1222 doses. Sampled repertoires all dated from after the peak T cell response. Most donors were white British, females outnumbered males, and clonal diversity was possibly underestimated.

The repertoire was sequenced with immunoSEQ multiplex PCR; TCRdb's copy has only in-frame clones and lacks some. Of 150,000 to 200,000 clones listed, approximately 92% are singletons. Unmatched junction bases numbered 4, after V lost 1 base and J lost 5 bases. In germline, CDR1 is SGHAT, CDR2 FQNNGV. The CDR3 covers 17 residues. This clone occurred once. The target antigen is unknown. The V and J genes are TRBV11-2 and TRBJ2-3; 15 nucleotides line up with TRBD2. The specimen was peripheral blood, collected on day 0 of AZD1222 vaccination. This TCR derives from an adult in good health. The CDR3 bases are TGTGCCAGCAGCTTAGTGGGACTAGCGGGAGGTGGAGATACGCAGTATTTT. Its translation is CASSLVGLAGGGDTQYF.